This is a list of T cell receptor beta chains from one sample in a study of graft-versus-host responses after intestinal transplantation. This table comes from immunoSEQ multiplex PCR, and its TCRdb copy is limited to in-frame clones, with some not included. Altogether more than 20,000 clones are present, approximately 92% being singletons, with the ten largest covering around 46%. The specimen comprised PBMCs, sampled roughly 260 days after intestinal transplant. These receptors were collected from a human patient who received an intestinal transplant, so some T cells may come from the graft donor. Each CDR3 is given with its conserved first and last residue. The D gene is left open where the match is weak. Part of the rows lack a size; the others show once, few, many or a class for expanded clones.

size | J | D | V | DNA | CDR3
. | TRBJ1-4 | TRBD1 | TRBV28 | TGTGCCAGCCAGGGGACAGAAGAAAAACTGTTTTTT | CASQGTEEKLFF
. | TRBJ2-7 | . | TRBV6-1 | TGTGCCAGCAGGGAAAGCGCCTTACTGACCTACGAGCAGTACTTC | CASRESALLTYEQYF
. | TRBJ2-2 | . | TRBV5-1 | TGCGCCAGCAGCTTGGCGGGACACCATTTACCGAACACCGGGGAGCTGTTTTTT | CASSLAGHHLPNTGELFF
. | TRBJ2-3 | . | TRBV21-1 | TGTGCCAGCAGCGCCGTCCGGGACAGGGGAACAGATACGCAGTATTTT | CASSAVRDRGTDTQYF
. | TRBJ2-3 | TRBD1 | TRBV19 | TGTGCCAGTAGCCCGGGACAGTACACAGATACGCAGTATTTT | CASSPGQYTDTQYF
once | TRBJ1-1 | TRBD1 | TRBV7-9 | TGTGCCAGCAGCTTGGACAGGTCCATGAACACTGAAGCTTTCTTT | CASSLDRSMNTEAFF
. | TRBJ2-1 | . | TRBV15 | TGTGCCACCAGCAGTCCTCTAGCAGGCAATGAGCAGTTCTTC | CATSSPLAGNEQFF
. | TRBJ2-7 | TRBD1 | TRBV7-8 | TGTGCCAGCAGCTTAGAAAGGGGGCCGTCCTACGAGCAGTACTTC | CASSLERGPSYEQYF
few | TRBJ2-7 | . | TRBV7-9 | TGTGCCACAGACACGGCAAACCAGAAAGTCGGCGAGCAGTACTTC | CATDTANQKVGEQYF
. | TRBJ2-1 | TRBD2 | TRBV5-1 | TGCGCCAGCAGTCAGGTGGTAGCGGGAGTCCCAGAGCAGTTCTTC | CASSQVVAGVPEQFF
once | TRBJ2-7 | . | TRBV27 | TGTGCCAGCAGTTTACCCTCCTACGAGCAGTACTTC | CASSLPSYEQYF
. | TRBJ2-5 | TRBD1 | TRBV28 | TGTGCCAGCAGTTTACCGGGACAGGGGAAGAGAGGCCAGTACTTC | CASSLPGQGKRGQYF
. | TRBJ2-1 | . | TRBV7-8 | TGTGCCAGCAGCCCTAAGGGGTTCTTAGGGACGCACAATGAGCAGTTCTTC | CASSPKGFLGTHNEQFF
. | TRBJ1-6 | . | TRBV4-1 | TGCGCCAGCAGCCCCCAGGGCCAGGGCCCAGCTACCCTCTATAATTCACCCCTCCACTTT | CASSPQGQGPATLYNSPLHF
. | TRBJ2-2 | TRBD1 | TRBV27 | TGTGCCAGCAGTTTTTCCGGGACAGGGTACACCGGGGAGCTGTTTTTT | CASSFSGTGYTGELFF
. | TRBJ2-7 | . | TRBV18 | TGTGCCAGCTCACCACCGGGACCCAGCTACGAGCAGTACTTC | CASSPPGPSYEQYF
. | TRBJ2-1 | TRBD2 | TRBV25-1 | TGTGCCAGCAGTGAATCTCTGGCGGGAGTGGCCTACAATGAGCAGTTCTTC | CASSESLAGVAYNEQFF
once | TRBJ2-5 | TRBD1 | TRBV30 | TGTGCCTGGAACCCAGACAGGGGTTACCAAGAGACCCAGTACTTC | CAWNPDRGYQETQYF
. | TRBJ2-3 | . | TRBV19 | TGTGCCAGTAGATCGGGGACCACAGATACGCAGTATTTT | CASRSGTTDTQYF
. | TRBJ1-2 | . | TRBV30 | TGTGCCTGGTCTTCAGGGAGGGCTAACTATGGCTACACCTTC | CAWSSGRANYGYTF
. | TRBJ2-1 | . | TRBV13 | TGTGCCAGCAGCGCCGAAGGGCCGAAGCAGTTCTTC | CASSAEGPKQFF
. | TRBJ1-2 | TRBD1 | TRBV2 | TGTGCCAGCAGTTTATGGGGACAGGGCTACACCTTC | CASSLWGQGYTF
. | TRBJ2-5 | . | TRBV6-5 | TGTGCCAGCACCGCGGGACAGCAAGAGACCCAGTACTTC | CASTAGQQETQYF
. | TRBJ1-5 | . | TRBV21-1 | TGTGCCAGCCCGCTCCGGGACAGGGCCCTACATAGCAATCAGCCCCAGCATTTT | CASPLRDRALHSNQPQHF
once | TRBJ2-2 | . | TRBV9 | TGTGCCAGCAGCGTGAGGCCCCTTAACACCGGGGAGCTGTTTTTT | CASSVRPLNTGELFF
once | TRBJ2-1 | TRBD2 | TRBV4-1 | TGCGCCAGCAGCTACGGGACTAGCGGGAGTTCCTACAATGAGCAGTTCTTC | CASSYGTSGSSYNEQFF
. | TRBJ2-1 | . | TRBV27 | TGTGCCAGCAGTTTATCGGGTCCCGAGATGCCCTACAATGAGCAGTTCTTC | CASSLSGPEMPYNEQFF
. | TRBJ2-6 | TRBD2 | TRBV9 | TGTGCCAGCAGCCCCCCTCGGGAGGGTCCTCACTTCCTGACTTTC | CASSPPREGPHFLTF
. | TRBJ2-2 | . | TRBV19 | TGTGCCAGTAGTATTGTAGGGGAGCTGTTTTTT | CASSIVGELFF
. | TRBJ2-5 | . | TRBV9 | TGTGCCAGCAGCGTAGACCCGGACCAAGAGACCCAGTACTTC | CASSVDPDQETQYF
. | TRBJ1-2 | . | TRBV18 | TGTGCCAGCTCACCCCTGGAGGCAACACGGGACTCTAACTATGGCTACACCTTC | CASSPLEATRDSNYGYTF
. | TRBJ2-7 | . | TRBV6-5 | TGTGCCAGCAGTACCGATAACGAGCAGTACTTC | CASSTDNEQYF
few | TRBJ2-7 | . | TRBV12-2 | TGTGCAAGTCGCTTAACAGAGTGGATACGCCAGGACAGGGGGTCCGAGCAGTACTTC | CASRLTEWIRQDRGSEQYF
. | TRBJ2-3 | TRBD2 | TRBV5-1 | TGCGCCAGCAGCTTGGAAGGGGGACTAGCGGGAGGTTCTAGCACAGATACGCAGTATTTT | CASSLEGGLAGGSSTDTQYF
. | TRBJ2-1 | . | TRBV9 | TGTGCCAGCGGCGAGGCAGGCATCGATGAGCAGTTCTTC | CASGEAGIDEQFF
. | TRBJ2-2 | . | TRBV7-6 | TGTGCCAGCAGCTTTTCGGGAGCCGGGGAGCTGTTTTTT | CASSFSGAGELFF
. | TRBJ1-6 | TRBD1 | TRBV9 | TGTGCCAGCAGCGTAGACGTGGTAACGACAGGGAGTAATTCACCCCTCCACTTT | CASSVDVVTTGSNSPLHF
once | TRBJ1-1 | . | TRBV28 | TGTGCCAGCAGTTTACCGGGGATGAACACTGAAGCTTTCTTT | CASSLPGMNTEAFF
. | TRBJ2-3 | . | TRBV6-5 | TGTGCCAGCAGGCGAACAGTCCTTAGCACAGATACGCAGTATTTT | CASRRTVLSTDTQYF
. | TRBJ2-7 | TRBD1 | TRBV5-1 | TGCGCCAGCAGCTTCCCCGGGACAGGGCTCTCCCGTTCCTACGAGCAGTACTTC | CASSFPGTGLSRSYEQYF
. | TRBJ2-2 | TRBD1 | TRBV5-1 | TGCGCCAGCAGCTTGGGACAGGGAACGAACACCGGGGAGCTGTTTTTT | CASSLGQGTNTGELFF
once | TRBJ1-2 | . | TRBV21-1 | TGTGCCAGCAGGAACGGTATAGCTAACTATGGCTACACCTTC | CASRNGIANYGYTF
. | TRBJ1-5 | . | TRBV30 | TGTGCCTGGAGTGACACGACACCCAATCAGCCCCAGCATTTT | CAWSDTTPNQPQHF